Listed below are T cell receptor beta chains from one sample, sequenced in a study of shared clonotypes between healthy human individuals. TCRdb's copy holds only in-frame clones and misses some; the assay was immunoSEQ multiplex PCR. The table includes 950,000 to 1,300,000 clones, under 80% detected once. Sequenced input: memory CD4+ T cells sorted from blood. The origin of the receptors is a man between 18 and 29 years old in good health. Both conserved end residues are trimmed from each CDR3. Fields, in order: D gene, V gene, CDR3 protein. A D gene is named only where the DNA matches it firmly.

d_call: .; v_call: TRBV30; cdr3_aa: AWSVAGRNGYT
d_call: TRBD2; v_call: TRBV4-1; cdr3_aa: ASSTRLAGDTYEQY
d_call: TRBD1; v_call: TRBV5-4; cdr3_aa: ASSRQGSGEKLF
d_call: TRBD1; v_call: TRBV6-5; cdr3_aa: ASRESGQGAYGYT
d_call: .; v_call: TRBV7-8; cdr3_aa: ASSLDTPYEQY
d_call: .; v_call: TRBV30; cdr3_aa: AWSAVTEAF
d_call: .; v_call: TRBV6-1; cdr3_aa: ASRTGGIYGYT
d_call: .; v_call: TRBV6-1; cdr3_aa: ASREWGGSANVLT
d_call: .; v_call: TRBV5-1; cdr3_aa: ASRKAWNSMNTEAF
d_call: TRBD1; v_call: TRBV28; cdr3_aa: ASSFRQGYPF
d_call: .; v_call: TRBV2; cdr3_aa: ASSSDYTDTQY
d_call: .; v_call: TRBV29-1; cdr3_aa: SVEVVRGGYT
d_call: .; v_call: TRBV6-1; cdr3_aa: ASSSTLNLDGYT
d_call: .; v_call: TRBV27; cdr3_aa: ASRLGPSYGYT
d_call: TRBD1; v_call: TRBV5-6; cdr3_aa: ASSEQGVSNQPQH
d_call: TRBD2; v_call: TRBV7-2; cdr3_aa: ASSPGAGATYEQY
d_call: .; v_call: TRBV6-8; cdr3_aa: ASSYSIKGQHNEQF
d_call: .; v_call: TRBV7-2; cdr3_aa: ASSSSWAEQY
d_call: .; v_call: TRBV5-1; cdr3_aa: ASSLGGSSTETQY
d_call: .; v_call: TRBV2; cdr3_aa: ASNYGGAENQPQH
d_call: .; v_call: TRBV10-2; cdr3_aa: ASRRAIDSPLH
d_call: .; v_call: TRBV23-1; cdr3_aa: ASSQSHFGVRKAGTQETQY
d_call: .; v_call: TRBV4-2; cdr3_aa: ASSPDIHGTQVRNQF
d_call: .; v_call: TRBV29-1; cdr3_aa: SVVGASTYEQY
d_call: .; v_call: TRBV28; cdr3_aa: ASSPSNSPLH
d_call: .; v_call: TRBV9; cdr3_aa: ASSVASGRTFTVNEKLF